Presented here are 11 T cell receptor beta chains from one specimen sequenced in a study of blood T cell repertoires in COVID-19. Measured with immunoSEQ multiplex PCR; TCRdb has only the in-frame clones, and not every one. The sample lists some 100,000 clones, about nine tenths occurring once. Sequencing was done on a sample of peripheral blood. The receptors derive from a human donor with active COVID-19. The donor label of this sample is uncertain.

The chain recombines TRBV29-1 with TRBJ2-1; D remains unclear. CDR1 and CDR2 from the germline V gene are SQVTM and ANQGSEA. The CDR3 loop spans 16 amino acids. V lost 2 bases to trimming and J lost 0 bases, with 14 bases between them. The CDR3 here is CSVEPGMRSSYNEQFF. The CDR3 DNA sequence: TGCAGCGTTGAACCGGGTATGAGGAGCTCCTACAATGAGCAGTTCTTC.

This clone has a handful of counts. The rearrangement links TRBV2 to TRBJ2-2, with 7 bases matching TRBD1. The CDR3 is 15 amino acids. CDR1 and CDR2 (germline): SNHLY, FYNNEI. V was pared by 4 bases and J by 5 bases, with 7 bases of the junction left unmatched. CDR3 DNA sequence: TGTGCCAGCAGTGCAGGGGGTCGAAGGACCGGGGAGCTGTTTTTT. It is translated as CASSAGGRRTGELFF.

The chain carries TRBV11-3 and TRBJ2-5; TRBD2 agrees at 8 bases. The CDR3 contains 15 residues. CDR1 and CDR2 (germline): SGHNT, YENEEA. V lost 4 bases, J lost 0 bases, and 4 bases stayed unmatched. As DNA, the CDR3 is TGTGCCAGCAGCTCCCGGCGGGAGGACCAAGAGACCCAGTACTTC. Translated: CASSSRREDQETQYF.

In DNA form, the CDR3 reads TGTGCCAGCAGCCGCCGACAGGGCAACTATGGCTACACCTTC. Its translation: CASSRRQGNYGYTF. The chain uses TRBV6-5 and TRBJ1-2; 7 bases line up with TRBD1. Unmatched junction bases numbered 6, after V lost 6 bases and J lost 2 bases. Germline V gives CDR1 MNHEY, CDR2 SVGAGI. CDR3 length: 14 residues.

This clone was seen just once. The junction shows a germline mismatch at one end, possibly a read error. This sequence joins TRBV7-3 and TRBJ1-4, with D possibly matching TRBD1 (6 bases). CDR1 is SGHTA, CDR2 FQGTGA, per germline. The CDR3 spans 14 residues. CDR3 amino acids: CASSLTQGDEKLFF. For the CDR3, the DNA is TGTGCCAGCAGCCTAACACAGGGCGATGAAAAACTGTTTTTT. Supplemented by reference TRBV7-3 and TRBJ1-4, the full variable domain reads GAGVSQTPSNKVTEKGKYVELRCDPISGHTALYWYRQSLGQGPEFLIYFQGTGAADDSGLPNDRFFAVRPEGSVSTLKIQRTERGDSAVYLCASSLTQGDEKLFFGSGTQLSVL.

The V call is TRBV28, the J call TRBJ1-2; TRBD1 is a possible D gene (5 bases). The CDR3 has 14 amino acids. V was clipped by 3 bases and J by 5 bases, with 13 bases between them. Germline CDR1 reads MDHEN; CDR2 reads SYDVKM. The CDR3 loop reads CASSFGVGAYGYTF. The CDR3 nucleotides read TGTGCCAGCAGTTTTGGAGTTGGGGCATATGGCTACACCTTC.

This chain links TRBV28 with TRBJ1-3; no reliable D call. Germline V gives CDR1 MDHEN, CDR2 SYDVKM. The CDR3 is 15 amino acids. The ends were cut back, 6 bases at V and 2 bases at J, with 14 bases in the middle. The CDR3 loop is CASSQRGGTGNTIYF. In DNA, the CDR3 is TGTGCCAGCAGCCAGCGGGGTGGAACTGGAAACACCATATATTTT.

As concerns this clone: A read error may account for a junction end that differs from germline. This chain joins TRBV6-5 and TRBJ2-3; 7 bases match TRBD1. This CDR3 contains 13 residues. CDR1 and CDR2 from the germline V gene are MNHEY and SVGAGI. CDR3 sequence (DNA): TGCGCGGCGAGGGGGCGGAACACAGATACGCAGTATTTT. This codes for CAARGRNTDTQYF.

In this sample, this clone turned up once. The chain combines TRBV5-6 with TRBJ2-3; tentative D call: TRBD2 (5 bases). CDR3 length equals 14 residues. Deletions cut 2 bases from V and 3 bases from J, with 10 bases between. The germline V gene has CDR1 SGHDT and CDR2 YYEEEE. CDR3: CASSLSRGTDTQYF. CDR3 DNA sequence: TGTGCCAGCAGCTTAAGTCGGGGAACAGATACGCAGTATTTT. Filled out from reference TRBV5-6 and TRBJ2-3, the complete variable domain reads DAGVTQSPTHLIKTRGQQVTLRCSPKSGHDTVSWYQQALGQGPQFIFQYYEEEERQRGNFPDRFSGHQFPNYSSELNVNALLLGDSALYLCASSLSRGTDTQYFGPGTRLTVL.

The chain carries TRBV19 and TRBJ2-5, with no clear D. CDR3 length: 11 amino acids. Germline values: CDR1 LNHDA, CDR2 SQIVND (reference sequence). Deletions cut 6 bases from V and 2 bases from J, with 4 bases between. This CDR3 is CASRRQETQYF. The CDR3 coding sequence is TGTGCCAGTAGGCGACAAGAGACCCAGTACTTC. Together with reference TRBV19 and TRBJ2-5, the CDR3 gives the full variable domain: DGGITQSPKYLFRKEGQNVTLSCEQNLNHDAMYWYRQDPGQGLRLIYYSQIVNDFQKGDIAEGYSVSREKKESFPLTVTSAQKNPTAFYLCASRRQETQYFGPGTRLLVL.

The gene calls are TRBV6-5 and TRBJ1-2; D is uncertain. Germline CDR1 and CDR2: MNHEY and SVGAGI. V lost 2 bases to trimming and J lost 2 bases, with 6 bases between them. This CDR3 is built from 13 residues. The CDR3 DNA is TGTGCCAGCAGTTACGGAGGGAACTATGGCTACACCTTC. It is translated as CASSYGGNYGYTF.